The clone carrying this TCR beta chain was seen at least ten times. What it binds is not known. The data were taken from a study of T cells in Graves' hyperthyroidism and ophthalmopathy. Study-wide points: Also found in blood were most expanded thyroid clonotypes above 0.001.

This CDR3 has 16 amino acids. Germline values: CDR1 LNHNV, CDR2 YYDKDF (reference sequence). Trimming removed 1 base from V and 5 bases from J, with 17 bases in between. Researchers took RNA transcripts and amplified the TCR beta CDR3 regions from them. HTBI primers were the set used in a first-round RT-PCR of the TCR CDR3. TCRdb called the multiplex PCR reads again in MiXCR, with one record for every CDR3 protein. This sample carries around 620,000 distinct CDR3 sequences, around 45% of them seen once, and the ten largest clones take around 19%. Exclusion criteria comprised uncontrolled infection, other autoimmune disease, pregnancy or lactation. Thyroid ultrasound and orbital computed tomography, with clinical symptoms and serum thyroxine and TRAb, informed diagnoses.

The specimen was peripheral blood or thyroid tissue (not recorded which). The rearrangement links TRBV15 to TRBJ2-5; D gene unclear. This clonotype originated in an adult woman with Graves' disease, either hyperthyroidism or ophthalmopathy (not recorded which). The CDR3 nucleotides are TGTGCCACCAGCAGAGGGGCGCAAGTCGGCGGTGAGACCCAGTACTTC. It translates to CATSRGAQVGGETQYF.